This T cell receptor (beta chain) was identified in a study of T-cell memory formation after mild COVID-19 (dated by TCRdb to the early 2020s). For the wider study: TCR sequence clusters from the two donors were largely donor specific. In two donors, T-cell clones that expanded and contracted after mild COVID-19 were followed by sequencing TCRalpha and TCRbeta repertoires longitudinally. The cohort comprised two young, previously healthy adult volunteers, one female and one male.

The cysteine opens and the phenylalanine closes a CDR3 of 14 amino acids. The kept DNA is CDR3 alone, 42 bases in frame from the first base. Trimming removed 11 bases from V and 1 base from J, leaving 15 bases between the germline ends. In the germline V gene, CDR1 corresponds to SGHDN and CDR2 to FVKESK. Ficoll-Paque density gradient centrifugation was used to isolate PBMCs. General findings and caveats noted by the study authors: The second-wave clones that peaked on day 37 were not confirmed to be SARS-CoV-2 specific. Balanced CD4/CD8 phenotypes were observed for clones contracting from day 15 to 85, whereas a bias towards CD4+ was observed for a second wave of clones expanding from day 15 to 37. Contracting CD4+ clones turned up mainly in the CM and EM memory subsets, whereas EMRA was where CD8+ clones were enriched. The study covered only a couple of mild cases, and larger cohorts including severe cases with pre-infection samples were considered necessary. Some responding clones were detected in pre-infection memory, suggesting pre-existing cross-reactive memory T cells joined the SARS-CoV-2 response.

The sample was run on an Illumina NovaSeq 6000. TCRalpha and TCRbeta cDNA libraries were built by 5'RACE with constant-segment primers, adding sample barcodes and unique molecular identifiers. Trizol reagent was used to extract RNA from every sample. Amplification of the libraries took two PCR steps, and the second step added a second sample barcode plus Illumina TruSeq adapters. The libraries were sequenced on an Illumina NovaSeq using 2 x 150 bp paired-end reads. The authors processed their data as follows. The reads were demultiplexed and collapsed into UMI-guided consensus sequences using migec v1.2.7. Using mixcr v2.1.11, UMI consensuses were aligned to TRA and TRB V and J templates and then assembled into clonotypes. Clonotypes were classified as expanded or contracted when called significant by both edgeR and NoisET, with noise models trained on biological replicates. edgeR calls used a false discovery rate-adjusted p below 0.01 and a log2 fold-change threshold of 1. As an exploratory analysis of dynamics, max-normalized trajectories of the 1000 most abundant clonotypes were examined with PCA combined with hierarchical clustering. Separately sequenced CD4+ and CD8+ repertoires were used to assign a CD4 or CD8 phenotype to each responding clone. TCRdb took the public reads, trimmed them with fastp at Q25, ran MiXCR for clone calling and kept in-frame beta chains. Entries are consolidated by CDR3 protein sequence, retaining the most common genes and DNA. TCRdb, not the original authors, processed these V and J calls. The sample table contains more than 300,000 distinct CDR3 sequences; only one count was recorded for 20% to 25% of them. Over 20% of the sample is held by the ten biggest clonotypes.

Concerning this clonotype: Its antigen has not been determined. There are no base qualities to consult, and no much larger clone falls within one base.

This receptor was identified in a young man who had mild COVID-19 (a few samples of this study predate the infection). The sample titles of this study are shuffled in the database, so cell type and time point are left out; the donor was told from shared clones. The V and J genes are TRBV14 and TRBJ2-4; the D gene is possibly TRBD1 or TRBD2, each agreeing over 5 bases. Sequenced sample: PBMCs or a T cell subset sorted from them (not recorded which). The DNA reads TGTGCCTGCCCCCTCAGGGACGCCAAAAACATTCAGTACTTC. This is translated as CACPLRDAKNIQYF.